These 9 T cell receptor beta chains originate from one sample sequenced in a study of T cells after yellow fever vaccination. TCRdb itself ran the 5' RACE reads through MiXCR, one entry per CDR3 protein. The sample holds 170,000 or so distinct CDR3 sequences; over 7% are singletons and the top ten take roughly 33%. The sample here was CD8+ T cells sorted from PBMCs, taken 45 days after the yellow fever booster vaccination. These receptors were collected from a man aged 18 to 29 who received the YFV17D yellow fever vaccine.

This chain uses TRBV19 with TRBJ1-5, with D hard to call. V was shortened by 3 bases and J by 5 bases, with 8 bases between the two germline ends. This CDR3 has 13 residues. CDR1 and CDR2 from the germline V gene are LNHDA and SQIVND (reference sequence). CDR3 DNA sequence: TGTGCCAGTAGTATGGGATTGGATCAGCCCCAGCATTTT. As protein: CASSMGLDQPQHF.

The rearrangement links TRBV13 to TRBJ2-3; maybe TRBD1 (6 bases). Between the trimmed V and J ends, which lost 5 bases and 4 bases, there was a span of 10 bases. The germline V gene encodes CDR1 PRHDT and CDR2 FYEKMQ (reference sequence). The CDR3 extends over 13 amino acids. The CDR3: CASSQQGPDTQYF. Written as DNA, the CDR3 is TGTGCCAGCAGCCAACAGGGCCCAGATACGCAGTATTTT.

The chain uses TRBV13 and TRBJ2-5; TRBD1 matches 7 bases. V lost 4 bases to trimming and J lost 5 bases; unmatched junction nucleotides: 10. Germline CDR1 reads PRHDT; CDR2 reads FYEKMQ (reference sequence). The CDR3 has 15 residues. CDR3 protein: CASSSTTGPLETQYF. CDR3 nucleotides: TGTGCCAGCAGCTCCACGACAGGGCCTCTGGAGACCCAGTACTTC.

Only a few counts were recorded for this clonotype. V usage is TRBV5-1 and J usage is TRBJ2-3; 8 bases align to TRBD2. With V trimmed by 3 bases and J by 0 bases, 6 bases remained unmatched. This CDR3 has 16 residues. Germline CDR1 is SGHRS and CDR2 is YFSETQ. CDR3 coding DNA: TGCGCCAGCAGCTCTCAGCGGGGGACTAGCACAGATACGCAGTATTTT. It codes for CASSSQRGTSTDTQYF.

Many counts were recorded for this clonotype. The CDR3 DNA sequence: TGTGCCAGCAGCCCAGGGCAGGGGGCTTTCTTT. It translates to CASSPGQGAFF. The V and J genes are TRBV6-5 and TRBJ1-1; D might be TRBD1 (6 bases). V was clipped by 6 bases and J by 11 bases, with 13 bases between them. The CDR3 runs to 11 residues. The V gene's germline CDR1 is MNHEY and CDR2 SVGAGI.

This clonotype was detected a few times. V gene TRBV29-1 combines with J gene TRBJ2-7, with D perhaps TRBD1 (7 bases). The V end was cut by 0 bases, the J end by 4 bases, with 10 bases between. CDR3 length: 13 residues. CDR1 is SQVTM, CDR2 ANQGSEA, per germline. CDR3 region: CSVEEQGTYEQYF. The CDR3, as DNA: TGCAGCGTTGAAGAACAGGGGACTTACGAGCAGTACTTC.

This clonotype was seen a few times. The chain links TRBV30 to TRBJ1-2; no reliable D call. Germline-derived CDR1 and CDR2 are GTSNPN and SVGIG (reference sequence). With 3 bases removed from V and 0 bases from J, the gap between germline ends came to 5 bases. CDR3 length: 12 residues. This chain's CDR3 is CAWRGTNYGYTF. The CDR3 DNA follows: TGTGCCTGGAGAGGGACTAACTATGGCTACACCTTC.

Only a few counts were recorded for this clonotype. The chain employs TRBV20-1 and TRBJ1-2, with 7 bases matching TRBD1. The CDR3 spans 12 residues. The trim removed 4 bases at V and 4 bases at J, leaving 3 bases unmatched. Germline V CDR1 and CDR2: DFQATT, SNEGSKA (reference sequence). The chain's CDR3 is CSANRGLYGYTF. The DNA for the CDR3 is TGCAGTGCTAACAGGGGACTCTATGGCTACACCTTC.

This clonotype came up a few times. This chain links TRBV5-4 with TRBJ2-3; D is possibly TRBD2 (6 bases). The V gene's germline CDR1 is SGHNT and CDR2 YYREEE (reference sequence). The CDR3 contains 12 residues. V was trimmed by 4 bases and J by 3 bases, leaving 6 bases between them. The CDR3 DNA reads as TGTGCCAGCAGCGGAGGGACAGATACGCAGTATTTT. Amino acids: CASSGGTDTQYF.